This T cell receptor beta chain originates from a study of type 1 regulatory T cells. Study in general: An in vitro protocol generated T-allo10, a Tr1-enriched, alloantigen-specific CD4 T cell product. Study conclusions and caveats: Tr1 cells had a more restricted TCR repertoire than non-Tr1 cells.

TCRdb used MiXCR to reprocess the reads, holding one entry per CDR3 protein. The sample carries fewer than 80,000 distinct CDR3 sequences, less than 25% recorded once. Regarding this clonotype: The antigen is undetermined.

Germline V gives CDR1 DFQATT, CDR2 SNEGSKA (reference sequence). The V gene lost 3 bases and the J gene lost 4 bases, with 16 bases spanning the gap. The CDR3 totals 15 residues. This chain connects TRBV20-1 to TRBJ1-5; no clear D gene. The source of this sequence is a human donor in good health. The sequenced sample was cultured type 1 regulatory T (Tr1) cells, either the whole culture or a sorted fraction (not recorded which). CDR3: CSASRKPWANQPQHF. The CDR3, as DNA: TGCAGTGCTAGTCGGAAACCGTGGGCAAATCAGCCCCAGCATTTT.